A single sample is the source of the 22 T cell receptor beta chains below, sequenced in a study of T-cell reconstitution after alpha-beta-depleted transplantation in children. This sample's TCRbeta library carried unique molecular identifier barcodes. TCRdb passed the PCR reads through MiXCR, listing each CDR3 protein once. The profile shows about 6,100 distinct CDR3 sequences, roughly 16% of them singletons. Here the sequenced sample was PBMCs, mostly from graft donor cells, taken 60 days after TCRalphabeta/CD19-depleted stem cell transplant. All receptors come from a male patient under 18 who had a stem cell transplant for acute myeloid leukemia, so the T cells may come from the graft donor.

This clonotype occurred a few times. V usage is TRBV5-4 and J usage is TRBJ2-1; 11 positions match TRBD2. Germline lookup yields CDR1 SGHNT and CDR2 YYREEE (reference sequence). This CDR3 region has 16 residues. V dropped 4 bases and J dropped 7; count of bases not matched to a gene: 10. This CDR3 is CASSPVAGGLGNEQFF. DNA for the CDR3: TGTGCCAGCAGCCCCGTAGCGGGAGGGCTAGGAAATGAGCAGTTCTTC.

This clonotype came up a few times. The genes are TRBV7-9 and TRBJ1-3; the match to TRBD1 covers 11 bases. This CDR3 has 15 amino acids. Germline CDR1 is SEHNR and CDR2 is FQNEAQ (reference sequence). Germline trimming cut 5 bases from V and 3 bases from J; bases unmatched to any gene: 3. The CDR3 DNA is TGTGCCAGCAGCAAGGGACAGGGGGTTGGAAACACCATATATTTT. Translating it yields CASSKGQGVGNTIYF.

This sequence joins TRBV20-1 and TRBJ2-1; D not certain. Germline V gene sequence: CDR1 DFQATT, CDR2 SNEGSKA (reference sequence). The CDR3 has 16 amino acids. V dropped 0 bases and J dropped 1 base, with 13 bases sitting between them. CDR3 DNA: TGCAGTGCTAGAGATCGGCAAGGACCATCCTACAATGAGCAGTTCTTC. Protein product: CSARDRQGPSYNEQFF.

Comments on this clonotype: The junction and the germline gene differ at one end; a read error may be behind it. The gene calls are TRBV3-1 and TRBJ2-7, with D hard to call. CDR3 length: 13 amino acids. Looked up from germline, CDR1 is LGHDT and CDR2 is YNNKEL (reference sequence). The CDR3 reads CASSQDRVYGQYF. As DNA, the CDR3 is TGTGCCAGCAGCCAAGATAGGGTTTACGGGCAGTACTTC.

In its sample, this clonotype was seen a few times. At one of its ends the junction is not consistent with the germline gene, which may arise from a read error. CDR3 residues: CASTNRGWGFTF. DNA for the CDR3: TGTGCCAGCACCAACAGGGGCTGGGGCTTCACCTTC. The rearrangement uses TRBV6-5 and TRBJ1-2, with TRBD1 identical over 7 bases. This CDR3 is built from 12 residues. The germline V gene encodes CDR1 MNHEY and CDR2 SVGAGI.

This clonotype showed up just a few times. CDR3 bases: TGCGCCAGCAGCTTGGTTTCTACAACCTTAAGAAACTACAATGAGCAGTTCTTC. Amino acids: CASSLVSTTLRNYNEQFF. The gene calls are TRBV5-1 and TRBJ2-1, with no clear D. Trimming cost V 0 bases and J 3 bases, with 19 bases left between them. Germline V gives CDR1 SGHRS, CDR2 YFSETQ. The CDR3 has 18 amino acids.

The chain links TRBV27 to TRBJ1-6; no firm D call. CDR1 and CDR2 (germline): MNHEY, SMNVEV (reference sequence). The V end lost 2 bases, the J end lost 0 bases, and 17 bases lay between the germline ends. This CDR3 has 19 amino acids. The CDR3 sequence is CASSLRSSFSSSYNSPLHF. The CDR3 nucleotides read TGTGCCAGCAGTTTAAGGTCTTCCTTTTCGAGCTCCTATAATTCACCCCTCCACTTT.

This chain uses TRBV27 with TRBJ2-1; a weak D match, TRBD2 (5 bases). Germline V gene sequence: CDR1 MNHEY, CDR2 SMNVEV (reference sequence). The CDR3 contains 13 residues. V lost 6 bases, J lost 15 bases, and 21 bases lay in between. CDR3 in amino acids: CASRRLLETTTFF. The DNA for the CDR3 is TGTGCCAGCAGGAGGCTACTAGAAACCACTACGTTCTTC.

By sample share, this clonotype is medium-sized (0.01 to 0.1%). The CDR3 DNA is TGCAGTGCTACCGGGACTAGCGGGAAGAATTCCTACGAGCAGTACTTC. It codes for CSATGTSGKNSYEQYF. This chain uses TRBV20-1 with TRBJ2-7; the match to TRBD2 covers 13 bases. The V and J ends lost 4 bases and 1 base, in that order; junction bases with no gene match: 7. This CDR3 is built from 16 residues. Germline CDR1 DFQATT, CDR2 SNEGSKA (reference sequence).

V is TRBV20-1 and J is TRBJ1-5; D remains unclear. CDR3 length: 14 amino acids. V was clipped by 4 bases and J by 1 base, with 11 bases between them. Germline V lookup: CDR1 DFQATT, CDR2 SNEGSKA (reference sequence). CDR3 nucleotides: TGCAGTGCTAAATTGTTTAAGAGCAATCAGCCCCAGCATTTT. This translates into CSAKLFKSNQPQHF.

In its sample, this clonotype is medium-sized. This chain links TRBV20-1 with TRBJ2-2, with 8 bases that match TRBD2. The ends lost 0 bases at V and 3 bases at J; junction bases unmatched: 9. The CDR3 covers 17 residues. Per germline, CDR1 DFQATT and CDR2 SNEGSKA (reference sequence). Here the CDR3 reads CSARDHREGPYTGELFF. The CDR3 nucleotides are TGCAGTGCTAGAGATCATCGGGAGGGCCCGTACACCGGGGAGCTGTTTTTT.

The gene calls are TRBV29-1 and TRBJ1-5; possibly TRBD1 for D (5 bases). This CDR3 has 13 amino acids. Germline CDR1 and CDR2: SQVTM and ANQGSEA. Deletions cut 6 bases from V and 2 bases from J, with 11 bases between. The CDR3 protein is CSVMGEGNQPQHF. CDR3 bases: TGCAGCGTGATGGGGGAAGGCAATCAGCCCCAGCATTTT.

This chain uses TRBV11-2 with TRBJ1-2; 8 bases match TRBD1. The CDR3 extends over 13 amino acids. Trimming at V came to 5 bases and at J to 4 bases, leaving 3 bases not matched to a gene. CDR1 is SGHAT, CDR2 FQNNGV, per germline. CDR3 in amino acids: CASSPDRGYGYTF. CDR3 DNA sequence: TGTGCCAGCAGCCCAGACAGGGGCTATGGCTACACCTTC.

There are a few counts of this clonotype. The V and J genes are TRBV3-1 and TRBJ2-1, with D tentatively TRBD2 (5 bases). The V end lost 1 base, the J end lost 6 bases, and 10 bases lay between the germline ends. The CDR3 has 14 residues. Germline-derived CDR1 and CDR2 are LGHDT and YNNKEL (reference sequence). CDR3 in amino acids: CASSQARGSNEQFF. The CDR3 bases are TGTGCCAGCAGCCAAGCTCGGGGTAGCAATGAGCAGTTCTTC.

By proportion, this clonotype is medium-sized (0.01 to 0.1%). The J gene is TRBJ2-5, the V gene TRBV15; 10 nucleotides align to TRBD1. Germline CDR1 reads LNHNV; CDR2 reads YYDKDF (reference sequence). After removal of 5 bases from V and 7 bases from J, the junction contained 10 bases not matched to a gene. CDR3 size: 15 residues. CDR3 in amino acids: CATSGIRQGAGTQYF. Here the CDR3 DNA reads TGTGCCACCAGCGGGATACGACAGGGGGCAGGGACCCAGTACTTC. The full variable domain, in which reference TRBV15 and TRBJ2-5 provide the parts outside the CDR3, is DAMVIQNPRYQVTQFGKPVTLSCSQTLNHNVMYWYQQKSSQAPKLLFHYYDKDFNNEADTPDNFQSRRPNTSFCFLDIRSPGLGDTAMYLCATSGIRQGAGTQYFGPGTRLLVL.

The chain uses TRBV20-1 and TRBJ2-7, with 9 bases fitting TRBD2. Losses at the gene ends were 5 bases for V and 4 bases for J; bases not matched to a gene: 6. Germline CDR1 reads DFQATT; CDR2 reads SNEGSKA (reference sequence). This CDR3 is built from 13 residues. The DNA of the CDR3 is TGCAGTGCTCCTAGCGGGATTTCTTACGAGCAGTACTTC. This codes for CSAPSGISYEQYF.

In DNA form, the CDR3 reads TGTGCCAGCAGTTTGAATCCGGGACTTCGTAAGCAGTACTTC. Amino acid sequence: CASSLNPGLRKQYF. The gene calls are TRBV3-1 and TRBJ2-7, with D possibly being TRBD2 (6 bases). V shed 6 bases and J shed 8 bases, with 20 bases lying between them. The CDR3 contains 14 residues. Germline assignment: CDR1 LGHDT and CDR2 YNNKEL (reference sequence).

This clonotype was counted a few times. This chain connects TRBV27 to TRBJ2-3; 8 nucleotides line up with TRBD2. The CDR3 sequence is 14 residues long. The junction had 7 bases not matched to a gene; V was cut back by 7 bases and J by 4 bases. Per the germline V gene, CDR1 is MNHEY and CDR2 is SMNVEV (reference sequence). The CDR3 DNA reads as TGTGCCAGCACCCTCCGGACTAGCTCAGATACGCAGTATTTT. Protein product: CASTLRTSSDTQYF.

This clonotype was found a few times. The chain links TRBV5-1 to TRBJ2-1; 7 bases fit TRBD2. V gave up 0 bases and J gave up 3 bases; unmatched junction bases: 3. The CDR3 sequence is 15 residues long. Germline V lookup: CDR1 SGHRS, CDR2 YFSETQ. Here the CDR3 DNA reads TGCGCCAGCAGCTTGGGGTCGGGGGGCTACAATGAGCAGTTCTTC. Amino acids: CASSLGSGGYNEQFF.

CDR3 loop: CSVRLAVAKNIQYF. As DNA, the CDR3 is TGCAGCGTTAGACTAGCGGTAGCCAAAAACATTCAGTACTTC. The gene calls are TRBV29-1 and TRBJ2-4; 9 nucleotides align to TRBD2. V lost 5 bases and J lost 0; bases outside the gene matches: 2. Germline CDR1 SQVTM, CDR2 ANQGSEA. CDR3 length: 14 amino acids.

This clonotype was picked up a small number of times. J is TRBJ1-2 and V is TRBV11-2; 8 nucleotides match TRBD1. CDR3 length: 15 amino acids. The J segment lost 1 base and the V segment lost 4 bases, leaving 5 bases of the junction unmatched. Germline CDR1 reads SGHAT; CDR2 reads FQNNGV. Written as DNA, the CDR3 is TGTGCCAGCAGCTCCCCGGGACAGGTTAACTATGGCTACACCTTC. It codes for CASSSPGQVNYGYTF.

By sample share, this clonotype is medium-sized. CDR3 amino acids: CASSLGTRFDEQYF. The CDR3, as DNA: TGCGCCAGCAGCCTCGGGACTAGGTTCGACGAGCAGTACTTC. The chain carries TRBV5-1 and TRBJ2-7, with 8 bases lining up with TRBD2. CDR3 length: 14 amino acids. After removal of 4 bases from V and 5 bases from J, the junction contained 8 bases not matched to a gene. Germline loops: CDR1 SGHRS, CDR2 YFSETQ.